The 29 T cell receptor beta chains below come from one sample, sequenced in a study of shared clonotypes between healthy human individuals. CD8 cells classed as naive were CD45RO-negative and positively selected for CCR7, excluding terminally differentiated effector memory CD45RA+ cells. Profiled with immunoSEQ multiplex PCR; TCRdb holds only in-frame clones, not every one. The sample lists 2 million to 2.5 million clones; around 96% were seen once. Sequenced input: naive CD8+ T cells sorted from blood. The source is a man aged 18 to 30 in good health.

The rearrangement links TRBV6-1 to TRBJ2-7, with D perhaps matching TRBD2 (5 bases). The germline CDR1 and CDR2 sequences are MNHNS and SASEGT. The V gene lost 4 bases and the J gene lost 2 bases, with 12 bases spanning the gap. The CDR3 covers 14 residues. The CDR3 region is CASSGWTRPYEQYF. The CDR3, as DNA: TGTGCCAGCAGTGGGTGGACTCGACCCTACGAGCAGTACTTC.

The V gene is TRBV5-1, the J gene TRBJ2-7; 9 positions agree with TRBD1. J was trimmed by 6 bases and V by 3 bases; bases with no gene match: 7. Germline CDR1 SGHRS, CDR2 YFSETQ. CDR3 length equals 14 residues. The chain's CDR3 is CASSSGTGPAEQYF. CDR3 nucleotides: TGCGCCAGCAGCTCCGGGACAGGGCCGGCCGAGCAGTACTTC.

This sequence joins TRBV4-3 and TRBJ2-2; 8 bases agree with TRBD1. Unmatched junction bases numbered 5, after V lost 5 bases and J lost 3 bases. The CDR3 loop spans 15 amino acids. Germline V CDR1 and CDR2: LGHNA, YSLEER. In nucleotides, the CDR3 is TGCGCCAGCAGCTGGACAGGGTTCGACACCGGGGAGCTGTTTTTT. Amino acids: CASSWTGFDTGELFF.

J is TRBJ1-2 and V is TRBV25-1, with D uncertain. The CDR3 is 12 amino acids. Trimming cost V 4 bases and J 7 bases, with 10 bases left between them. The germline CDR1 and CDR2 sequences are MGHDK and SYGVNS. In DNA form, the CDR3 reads TGTGCCAGCAGTGGTGTTGGTTCTGGCTACACCTTC. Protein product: CASSGVGSGYTF.

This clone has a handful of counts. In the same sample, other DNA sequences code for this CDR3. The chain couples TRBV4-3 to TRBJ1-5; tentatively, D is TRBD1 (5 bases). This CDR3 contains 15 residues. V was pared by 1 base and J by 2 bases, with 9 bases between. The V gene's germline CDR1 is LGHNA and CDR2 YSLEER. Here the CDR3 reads CASSQVWGGNQPQHF. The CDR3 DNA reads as TGCGCCAGCAGCCAAGTCTGGGGGGGCAATCAGCCCCAGCATTTT.

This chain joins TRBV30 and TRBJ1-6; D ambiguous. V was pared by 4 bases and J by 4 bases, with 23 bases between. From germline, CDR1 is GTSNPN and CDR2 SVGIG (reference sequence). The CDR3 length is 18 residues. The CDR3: CAWKSSASSGWYNSPLHF. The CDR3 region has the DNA TGTGCCTGGAAGTCCTCGGCCTCCTCGGGATGGTATAATTCACCCCTCCACTTT. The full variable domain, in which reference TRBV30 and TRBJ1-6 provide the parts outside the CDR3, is SQTIHQWPATLVQPVGSPLSLECTVEGTSNPNLYWYRQAAGRGLQLLFYSVGIGQISSEVPQNLSASRPQDRQFILSSKKLLLSDSGFYLCAWKSSASSGWYNSPLHFGNGTRLTVT.

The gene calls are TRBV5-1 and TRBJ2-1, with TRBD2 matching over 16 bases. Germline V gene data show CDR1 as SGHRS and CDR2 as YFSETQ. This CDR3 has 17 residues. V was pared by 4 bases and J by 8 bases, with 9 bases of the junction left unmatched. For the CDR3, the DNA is TGCGCCAGCAGCGCGGGACTAGCGGGAGGGAGTTGGGATGAGCAGTTCTTC. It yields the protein CASSAGLAGGSWDEQFF.

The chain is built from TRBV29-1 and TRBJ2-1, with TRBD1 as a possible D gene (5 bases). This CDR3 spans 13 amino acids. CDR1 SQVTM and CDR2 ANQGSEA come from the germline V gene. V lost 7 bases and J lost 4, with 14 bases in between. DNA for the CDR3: TGCAGCGCTGACAGAGACAATTACAATGAGCAGTTCTTC. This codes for CSADRDNYNEQFF.

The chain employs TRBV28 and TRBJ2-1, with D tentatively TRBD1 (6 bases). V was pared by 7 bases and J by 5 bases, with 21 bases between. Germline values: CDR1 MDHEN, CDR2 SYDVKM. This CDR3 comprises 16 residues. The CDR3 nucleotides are TGTGCCAGCACCGTTTTGGGGGCCAGTGGGGACAATGAGCAGTTCTTC. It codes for CASTVLGASGDNEQFF. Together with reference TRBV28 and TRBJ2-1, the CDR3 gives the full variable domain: DVKVTQSSRYLVKRTGEKVFLECVQDMDHENMFWYRQDPGLGLRLIYFSYDVKMKEKGDIPEGYSVSREKKERFSLILESASTNQTSMYLCASTVLGASGDNEQFFGPGTRLTVL.

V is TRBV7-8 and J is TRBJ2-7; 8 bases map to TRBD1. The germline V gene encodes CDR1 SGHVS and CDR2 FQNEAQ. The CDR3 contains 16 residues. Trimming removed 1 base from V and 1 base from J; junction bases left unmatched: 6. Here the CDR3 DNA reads TGTGCCAGCAGCTTAGGGACAGGGAGTGGGTCCTACGAGCAGTACTTC. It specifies CASSLGTGSGSYEQYF.

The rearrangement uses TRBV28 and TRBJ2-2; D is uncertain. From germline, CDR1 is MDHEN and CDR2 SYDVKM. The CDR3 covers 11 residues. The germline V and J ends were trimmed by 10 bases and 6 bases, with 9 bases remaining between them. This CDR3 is CATNRAGELFF. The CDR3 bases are TGTGCCACCAATCGTGCCGGGGAGCTGTTTTTT.

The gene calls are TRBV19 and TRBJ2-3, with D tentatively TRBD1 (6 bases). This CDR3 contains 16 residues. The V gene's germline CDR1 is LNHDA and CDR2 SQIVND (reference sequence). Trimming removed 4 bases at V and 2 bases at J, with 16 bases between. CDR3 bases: TGTGCCAGTAGTACACACAGGGCTCCTCACACAGATACGCAGTATTTT. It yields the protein CASSTHRAPHTDTQYF.

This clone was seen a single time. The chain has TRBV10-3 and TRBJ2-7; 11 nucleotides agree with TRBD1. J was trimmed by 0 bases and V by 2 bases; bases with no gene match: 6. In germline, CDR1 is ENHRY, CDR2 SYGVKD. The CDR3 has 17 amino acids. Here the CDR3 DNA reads TGTGCCATCAGTGAGCCTGGACAGGGGGCCAGCTCCTACGAGCAGTACTTC. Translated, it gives CAISEPGQGASSYEQYF.

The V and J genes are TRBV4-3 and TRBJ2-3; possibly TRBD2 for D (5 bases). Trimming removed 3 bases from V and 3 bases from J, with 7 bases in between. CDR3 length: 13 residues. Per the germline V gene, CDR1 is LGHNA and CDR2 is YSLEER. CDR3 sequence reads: CASSQTGTDTQYF. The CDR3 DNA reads TGCGCCAGCAGCCAGACGGGGACAGATACGCAGTATTTT.

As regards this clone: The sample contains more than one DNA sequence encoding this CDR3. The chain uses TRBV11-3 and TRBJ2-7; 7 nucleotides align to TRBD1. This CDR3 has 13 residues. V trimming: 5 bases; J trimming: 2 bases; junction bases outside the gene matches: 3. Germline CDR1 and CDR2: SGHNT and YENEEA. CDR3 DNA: TGTGCCAGCAGCACCGGGACAGCCTACGAGCAGTACTTC. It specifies CASSTGTAYEQYF.

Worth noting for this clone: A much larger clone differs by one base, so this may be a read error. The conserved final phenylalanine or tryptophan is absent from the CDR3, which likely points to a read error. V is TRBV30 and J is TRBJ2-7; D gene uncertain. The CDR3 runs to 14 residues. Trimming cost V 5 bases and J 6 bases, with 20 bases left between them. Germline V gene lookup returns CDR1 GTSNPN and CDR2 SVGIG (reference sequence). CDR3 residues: CAWDKGRSHGEQYS. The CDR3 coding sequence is TGTGCCTGGGACAAAGGACGCAGTCATGGCGAGCAGTACTCC.

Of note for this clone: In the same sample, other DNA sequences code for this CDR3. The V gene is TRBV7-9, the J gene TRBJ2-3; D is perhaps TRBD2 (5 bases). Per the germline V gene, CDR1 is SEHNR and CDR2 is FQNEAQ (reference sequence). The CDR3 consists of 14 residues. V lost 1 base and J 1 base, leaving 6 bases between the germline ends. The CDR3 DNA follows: TGTGCCAGCAGCTTAGTCGGGGGCACAGATACGCAGTATTTT. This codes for CASSLVGGTDTQYF.

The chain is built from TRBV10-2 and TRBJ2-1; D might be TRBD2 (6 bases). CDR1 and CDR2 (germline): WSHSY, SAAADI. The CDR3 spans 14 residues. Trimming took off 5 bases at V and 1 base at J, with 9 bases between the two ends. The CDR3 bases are TGCGCCAGCAGTAGGCGGGAATCCTACAATGAGCAGTTCTTC. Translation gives CASSRRESYNEQFF.

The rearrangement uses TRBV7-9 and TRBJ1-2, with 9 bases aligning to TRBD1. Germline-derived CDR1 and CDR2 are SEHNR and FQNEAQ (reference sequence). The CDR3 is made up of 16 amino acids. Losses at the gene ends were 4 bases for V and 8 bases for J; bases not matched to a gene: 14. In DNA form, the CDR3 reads TGTGCCAGCAGCTCAAGTTTACAGGGGGCGATGGAGGGCTACACCTTC. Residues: CASSSSLQGAMEGYTF.

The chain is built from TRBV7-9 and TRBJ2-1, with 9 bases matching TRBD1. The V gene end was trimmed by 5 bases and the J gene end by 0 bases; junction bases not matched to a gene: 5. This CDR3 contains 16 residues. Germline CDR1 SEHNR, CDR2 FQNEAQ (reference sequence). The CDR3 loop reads CASSPGTGSSYNEQFF. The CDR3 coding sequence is TGTGCCAGCAGCCCAGGGACAGGGAGCTCCTACAATGAGCAGTTCTTC.

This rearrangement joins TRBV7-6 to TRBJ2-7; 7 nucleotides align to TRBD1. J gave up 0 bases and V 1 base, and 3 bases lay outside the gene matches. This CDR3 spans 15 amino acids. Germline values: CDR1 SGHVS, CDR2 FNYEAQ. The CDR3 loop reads CASSLGQGDSYEQYF. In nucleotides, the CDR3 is TGTGCCAGCAGCTTAGGGCAGGGGGACTCCTACGAGCAGTACTTC.

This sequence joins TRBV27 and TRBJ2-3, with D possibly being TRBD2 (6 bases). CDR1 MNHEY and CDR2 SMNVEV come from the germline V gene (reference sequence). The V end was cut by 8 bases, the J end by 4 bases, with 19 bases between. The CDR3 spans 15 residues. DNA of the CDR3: TGTGCCAGCCAACGCGGGGTAGCGGATTCAGATACGCAGTATTTT. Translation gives CASQRGVADSDTQYF.

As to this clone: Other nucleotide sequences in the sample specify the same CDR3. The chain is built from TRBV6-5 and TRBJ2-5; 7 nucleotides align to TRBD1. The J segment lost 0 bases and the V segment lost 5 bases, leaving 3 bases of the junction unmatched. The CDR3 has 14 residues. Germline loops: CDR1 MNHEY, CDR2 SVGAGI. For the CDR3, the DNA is TGTGCCAGCAGTCCACAGGGGTACCAAGAGACCCAGTACTTC. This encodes CASSPQGYQETQYF.

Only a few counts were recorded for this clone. The CDR3 nucleotides read TGCGCCAGCAGCCAAATACGGGATAATTCACCCCTCCACTTT. It yields the protein CASSQIRDNSPLHF. The V and J genes are TRBV4-1 and TRBJ1-6; D call uncertain. The germline CDR1 and CDR2 sequences are MGHRA and YSYEKL. CDR3 length: 14 residues. The V and J ends lost 2 bases and 5 bases respectively, with 7 bases between them.

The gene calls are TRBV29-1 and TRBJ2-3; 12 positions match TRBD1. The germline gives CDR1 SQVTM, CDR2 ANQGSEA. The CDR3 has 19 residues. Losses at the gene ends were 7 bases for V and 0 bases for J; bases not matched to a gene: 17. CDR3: CSAALPGQGASASTDTQYF. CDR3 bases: TGCAGCGCCGCACTCCCGGGACAGGGGGCTAGCGCAAGCACAGATACGCAGTATTTT.

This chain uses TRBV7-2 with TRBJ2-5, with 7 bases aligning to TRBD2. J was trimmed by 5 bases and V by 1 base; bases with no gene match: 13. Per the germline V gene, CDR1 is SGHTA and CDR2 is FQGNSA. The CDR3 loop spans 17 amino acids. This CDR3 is CASSLGHPGGIGETQYF. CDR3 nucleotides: TGTGCCAGCAGCTTAGGCCACCCCGGGGGGATCGGGGAGACCCAGTACTTC.

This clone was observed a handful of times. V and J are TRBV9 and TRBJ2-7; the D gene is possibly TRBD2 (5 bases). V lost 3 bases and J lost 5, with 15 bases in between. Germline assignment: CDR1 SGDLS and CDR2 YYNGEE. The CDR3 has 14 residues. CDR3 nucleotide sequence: TGTGCCAGCAGCGAAGGGAGCGTCCGAAACGAGCAGTACTTC. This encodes CASSEGSVRNEQYF.

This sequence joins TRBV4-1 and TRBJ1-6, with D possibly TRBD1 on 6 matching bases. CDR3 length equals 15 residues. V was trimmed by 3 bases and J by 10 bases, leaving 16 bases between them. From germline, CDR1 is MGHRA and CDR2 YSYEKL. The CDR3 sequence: CASSQDSGGLSPLHF. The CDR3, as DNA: TGCGCCAGCAGCCAGGACAGTGGGGGACTCTCACCCCTCCACTTT.

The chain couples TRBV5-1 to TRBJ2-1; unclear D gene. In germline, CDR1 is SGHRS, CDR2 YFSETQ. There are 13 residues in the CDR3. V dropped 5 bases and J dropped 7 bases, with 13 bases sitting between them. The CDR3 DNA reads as TGCGCCAGCAGACCACCCTCCTCGAATGAGCAGTTCTTC. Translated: CASRPPSSNEQFF.